This T cell receptor beta chain was documented in a study of beta chain features in type 1 diabetes. Of the isolated RNA, all was reverse transcribed, and so the sequenced material was expressed TCRB transcripts. The average read count of naive, central memory and regulatory T cell samples was some 3.5 million. Clones were read by immunoSEQ multiplex PCR, and TCRdb kept only the in-frame ones, dropping some. The sample has about 290,000 clones, around 7.8% seen once. Points from the study as a whole: A greater similarity of naive, central memory and Treg TCRB repertoires was seen among patients than among healthy donors.

This clone was recorded at least ten times. Antigen specificity is unknown. Purity of each sorted population was above 95%. This CDR3 is 13 amino acids long. Trimming removed 10 bases from V and 1 base from J; junction bases left unmatched: 6. Germline CDR1 ENHRY, CDR2 SYGVKD. The chain employs TRBV10-3 and TRBJ1-1; 7 nucleotides line up with TRBD1. The sequencing input was central memory CD4+ T cells from blood. The receptor comes from a woman under 30 in good health. For the CDR3, the DNA is TGTGCCACCAGAGGACAGGAGAACACTGAAGCTTTCTTT. It specifies CATRGQENTEAFF.